This T cell receptor (beta chain) comes out of a study of Ad26.COV2.S vaccination and SARS-CoV-2 variants. Study results and limitations: Placebo recipients had lower spike-specific TCR breadth than vaccine recipients. Non-spike TCR breadth did not differ much between vaccine and placebo recipients. Once vaccination had occurred, spike-specific CD8+ and CD4+ T cell responses reportedly showed substantial breadth.

A remark on this clone: Antigen unknown.

CDR3 length: 14 residues. Germline V lookup: CDR1 LNHDA, CDR2 SQIVND (reference sequence). The ends were cut back, 5 bases at V and 2 bases at J, with 11 bases in the middle. Data came from immunoSEQ multiplex PCR; TCRdb stores just in-frame clones and leaves some out. The data show 100,000 or so clones, 60% to 85% seen once. The source is a human donor who had recovered from COVID-19. This material consisted of peripheral blood, taken after recovery from COVID-19. The rearrangement links TRBV19 to TRBJ2-3; D is possibly TRBD1 (5 bases). The CDR3 bases are TGTGCCAGTAGTGAAACAGGAGACACAGATACGCAGTATTTT. Its protein product is CASSETGDTDTQYF.